Sequencing of this T cell receptor (beta chain) was carried out in a study of T cell changes during pregnancy in multiple sclerosis. CDR1 and CDR2 from the germline V gene are SGHNT and YYREEE (reference sequence). The CDR3 totals 17 residues. J lost 0 bases, V lost 4 bases, and 8 bases had no gene match. Data came from immunoSEQ multiplex PCR; TCRdb stores just in-frame clones and leaves some out. The table has tens of thousands of clones, 91% seen once. The receptor's source is a female donor with multiple sclerosis, enrolled in a pregnancy study. The V gene is TRBV5-4, the J gene TRBJ2-2; 8 bases agree with TRBD2. The sample here was CD8+ T cells from peripheral blood mononuclear cells, taken in the second trimester of pregnancy. CDR3 nucleotide sequence: TGTGCCAGCAGCCGCTCGGGGGGGATCTCGAACACCGGGGAGCTGTTTTTT. Translating gives CASSRSGGISNTGELFF.